This T cell receptor (beta chain) is from a study of radiation and T cells in renal cell carcinoma. Study outcomes and limitations: In blood, top tumor clones expanded by 2 weeks, shrinking by 4. No pretreatment tumor biopsies were available for baseline clonotypes.

Profiling relied on immunoSEQ multiplex PCR, and the TCRdb table lists in-frame clones only, not all of them. The sample carries under 25,000 clones, more than 75% recorded once. Per the germline V gene, CDR1 is MDHEN and CDR2 is SYDVKM. The J segment lost 2 bases and the V segment lost 5 bases, leaving 5 bases of the junction unmatched. The CDR3 loop spans 15 amino acids. Stated time point: baseline pretreatment blood. The treatment is: 15 Gy SBRT to primary tumor, nephrectomy 4 weeks later. Blood was sampled at baseline, 2 weeks and 4 weeks after SBRT. For this clone: Its antigen is as yet unknown.

The rearrangement joins TRBV28 to TRBJ1-4; the match to TRBD1 covers 7 bases. This TCR derives from a man between 60 and 75 years old with renal cell carcinoma. This sample comprised blood, obtained from a patient whose treatment included radiotherapy and nephrectomy. CDR3 bases: TGTGCCAGCAGTGTCCCGACAGGGACTAATGAAAAACTGTTTTTT. This translates into CASSVPTGTNEKLFF.